A selection of T cell receptor beta chains follows, all from one sample in a study of blood T cell repertoires in COVID-19. The method was immunoSEQ multiplex PCR; TCRdb's version includes in-frame clones alone and lacks a portion of them. Among roughly 380,000 clones, 80% to 90% were seen once, and the ten largest hold 1% to 1.5%. Sequenced sample: PBMCs or T cells enriched from blood (not recorded which). Source of these receptors: a man aged 25-45 years who had recovered from COVID-19. CDR3s include the opening cysteine and the closing phenylalanine or tryptophan. Fields, in order: clone size, D gene, J gene, V gene, CDR3 protein, CDR3 DNA. The D gene is left open where the match is weak. Expanded clones get a size class; other rows say once, few or many, or leave the size out.

>-|-|TRBJ1-6|TRBV9
CASSAEGSPLQSPLHF
TGTGCCAGCAGCGCCGAGGGATCCCCCCTACAGTCACCCCTCCACTTT
>-|TRBD1|TRBJ1-5|TRBV10-1
CASSESHPRGPPQPQHF
TGCGCCAGCAGTGAGTCCCACCCCAGGGGGCCACCACAGCCCCAGCATTTT
>-|-|TRBJ1-4|TRBV12-3/TRBV12-4
CASRNARSEKLFF
TGTGCCAGCAGAAACGCGAGGTCTGAAAAACTGTTTTTT
>-|-|TRBJ2-3|TRBV5-1
CASSRTSTDTQYF
TGCGCCAGCAGCCGGACTAGCACAGATACGCAGTATTTT
>-|-|TRBJ2-5|TRBV6-6
CASSPQEELETQYF
TGTGCCAGCAGTCCACAGGAAGAACTCGAGACCCAGTACTTC
>-|-|TRBJ2-5|TRBV25-1
CASSEPHTPGETQYF
TGTGCCAGCAGTGAACCTCACACGCCAGGGGAGACCCAGTACTTC
>-|TRBD1|TRBJ2-7|TRBV28
CASRTGAAYEQYF
TGTGCCAGCAGGACAGGGGCTGCATACGAGCAGTACTTC
>-|-|TRBJ1-1|TRBV11-2
CASSLLVDTEAFF
TGTGCCAGCAGCTTACTGGTAGACACTGAAGCTTTCTTT
>-|TRBD2|TRBJ2-7|TRBV3-1/TRBV3-2
CASSQTGTSGILRDF
TGTGCCAGCAGCCAAACCGGGACTAGCGGGATACTTCGCGACTTC
>-|-|TRBJ1-1|TRBV2
CASSADTEAFF
TGTGCCAGCAGTGCGGACACTGAAGCTTTCTTT
>-|-|TRBJ2-1|TRBV9
CASSVGQGSSYNEQFF
TGTGCCAGCAGCGTAGGCCAGGGCAGCTCCTACAATGAGCAGTTCTTC
>-|TRBD1|TRBJ2-7|TRBV5-4
CASSSGTGGSYEQYF
TGTGCCAGCAGCTCCGGGACAGGGGGCAGTTACGAGCAGTACTTC
>-|TRBD1|TRBJ1-3|TRBV11-2
CASSQDRAGNTIYF
TGTGCCAGCAGCCAGGACAGGGCAGGAAACACCATATATTTT
>-|TRBD2|TRBJ2-1|TRBV27
CASSSAGASGAYEQFF
TGTGCCAGCAGTTCCGCCGGGGCTAGCGGGGCCTATGAGCAGTTCTTC
>-|TRBD2|TRBJ2-1|TRBV7-8
CASSLLGTSLSYNEQFF
TGTGCCAGCAGCTTATTGGGGACTAGCCTCTCCTACAATGAGCAGTTCTTC
>once|-|TRBJ1-1|TRBV2
CASSEKGYTEAFF
TGTGCCAGCAGTGAAAAGGGGTACACTGAAGCTTTCTTT
>few|TRBD1|TRBJ2-3|TRBV27
CASSLGQRDTQYF
TGTGCCAGCAGTTTGGGACAGAGGGATACGCAGTATTTT
>-|TRBD1|TRBJ2-5|TRBV5-4
CASSTRDSQETQYF
TGTGCCAGCAGCACTAGGGACAGCCAAGAGACCCAGTACTTC
>-|TRBD2|TRBJ2-7|TRBV9
CASVGTRRYEQYF
TGTGCCAGCGTGGGGACTAGGAGGTACGAGCAGTACTTC
>-|-|TRBJ1-2|TRBV27
CASTPGGALHGYTF
TGTGCCAGCACTCCGGGCGGGGCCCTCCATGGCTACACCTTC
>-|-|TRBJ2-5|TRBV2
CASSVNREETQYF
TGTGCCAGCAGCGTCAACAGGGAAGAGACCCAGTACTTC
>-|TRBD1|TRBJ1-2|TRBV6-1
CASSEAATGTYGYTF
TGTGCCAGCAGTGAAGCCGCGACAGGGACCTATGGCTACACCTTC
>-|TRBD2|TRBJ2-2|TRBV7-2
CASSPPRGGSDTGELFF
TGTGCCAGCAGCCCACCTCGCGGGGGGTCAGACACCGGGGAGCTGTTTTTT
>-|TRBD2|TRBJ2-1|TRBV7-9
CASSLPFRGQGGHEQFF
TGTGCCAGCAGCTTACCCTTCCGGGGCCAGGGAGGGCATGAGCAGTTCTTC
>-|TRBD1|TRBJ1-1|TRBV7-2
CASSWTGAGTEAFF
TGTGCCAGCAGCTGGACAGGGGCAGGTACTGAAGCTTTCTTT
>-|-|TRBJ2-7|TRBV28
CASSPKGLLNYEQYF
TGTGCCAGCAGTCCAAAGGGACTTCTTAACTACGAGCAGTACTTC
>-|TRBD1|TRBJ2-5|TRBV19
CASAGQGGETQYF
TGTGCCAGCGCTGGACAGGGGGGAGAGACCCAGTACTTC
>-|TRBD1|TRBJ1-1|TRBV4-1
CASSSRTGLTTEAFF
TGCGCCAGCAGCTCAAGGACAGGATTGACTACTGAAGCTTTCTTT
>once|TRBD1|TRBJ2-7|TRBV6-5
CASTPGAGTAYEQYF
TGTGCCAGCACCCCAGGGGCAGGGACAGCATACGAGCAGTACTTC
>-|TRBD1|TRBJ1-5|TRBV19
CASRTGSQPQHF
TGTGCCAGCAGGACAGGGAGTCAGCCCCAGCATTTT
>-|TRBD1|TRBJ1-2|TRBV18
CASSPPGQASYGYTF
TGTGCCAGCTCACCACCGGGACAGGCCTCCTATGGCTACACCTTC
>-|TRBD2|TRBJ2-3|TRBV10-3
CAISYSGGSTDTQYF
TGTGCCATCAGTTACAGCGGGGGGAGTACAGATACGCAGTATTTT
>-|TRBD1|TRBJ1-4|TRBV27
CASSSTGGWFEKLFF
TGTGCCAGCAGTTCGACAGGGGGATGGTTTGAAAAACTGTTTTTT
>-|-|TRBJ1-3|TRBV12-3/TRBV12-4
CASSPGVLNTIYF
TGTGCCAGCAGTCCGGGGGTGTTGAACACCATATATTTT
>-|TRBD2|TRBJ2-5|TRBV2
CASGRRGGSQETQYF
TGTGCCAGCGGGAGGCGGGGGGGCAGTCAAGAGACCCAGTACTTC
>-|-|TRBJ2-7|TRBV7-9
CASSFVPNEQYF
TGTGCCAGCAGCTTTGTCCCTAACGAGCAGTACTTC